Reported below is one T cell receptor (beta chain). The target antigen is unknown. Primers for the PCR totalled 60 Vbeta and 13 Jbeta. Repertoires were generated with immunoSEQ multiplex PCR, while TCRdb's copy carries only in-frame clones and drops some. The table includes 140,000 to 150,000 clones, just over 65% detected once. The source of the sample is a study of cytomegalovirus exposure and HLA in healthy donors. Study background: Across some 400 genotyped donors, roughly 80% landed in the Caucasian-associated ancestry cluster.

The CDR3 consists of 17 residues. General observations from the study: Earlier results showed most TCR beta V segments being productive about 87% or about 30% of the time.

The chain recombines TRBV1 with TRBJ2-6; no check of the table's D call, TRBD2, against the DNA was made. TRBV1 is a pseudogene locus. This TCR was recovered from a woman aged 60-70 years in good health and CMV-seronegative. The sequenced sample was PBMCs. The CDR3 sequence: CTSSPSGSPIGANVLTF. In DNA form, the CDR3 reads TGCACCAGCAGCCCCTCGGGGTCCCCTATCGGGGCCAACGTCCTGACTTTC.